This TCR beta chain is drawn from a study of shared clonotypes between healthy human individuals. Points from the study as a whole: Memory subsets had estimated richness that was generally smaller than that of naive subsets.

The assay ran at deep level. In the original processing: Filtering differed because ImmunoSEQ produced junction-only sequences that carried no quality scores. TCRdb's table, derived via immunoSEQ multiplex PCR, lists solely in-frame clones and lacks some. For V, J and clone size, that table is used; D and trimming come from the DNA. The table lists a few million clones, around nine tenths of them singletons, with roughly 0.14% in the top ten. The CDR3 has 13 amino acids. With 7 bases removed from V and 1 base from J, the gap between germline ends came to 8 bases. Germline lookup yields CDR1 LNHDA and CDR2 SQIVND (reference sequence). Notes on this clone: Its antigen is not known.

The sample taken for sequencing was naive CD4+ T cells sorted from blood. Subset in this sample: CD45RA+ positively selected. This TCR came from a man between 18 and 35 years old in good health. The genes are TRBV19 and TRBJ2-1; D might be TRBD1 (5 bases). CDR3 protein: CASIQGSYNEQFF. CDR3 bases: TGTGCCAGTATCCAGGGTTCCTACAATGAGCAGTTCTTC.